What follows are 7 T cell receptor beta chains derived from one specimen sequenced in a study of blood T cells in healthy people across ages. A J-beta primer mix and a sample-barcoded 5' primer were used in a second PCR of roughly 7 to 12 cycles. From the 5' RACE reads, TCRdb called clonotypes with MiXCR, one entry per CDR3 protein. The sample lists about 1,600,000 distinct CDR3 sequences; roughly 40% were seen once. The sample consisted of blood. The origin of the receptors is a woman under 30 in good health.

V gene TRBV29-1 combines with J gene TRBJ2-7; D ambiguous. The V end was cut by 4 bases, the J end by 2 bases, with 6 bases between. CDR3 length: 11 amino acids. CDR1 is SQVTM, CDR2 ANQGSEA, per germline. The CDR3 nucleotides read TGCAGCGTTGCATCCGCCTACGAGCAGTACTTC. It specifies CSVASAYEQYF.

V and J are TRBV28 and TRBJ1-2; 7 bases match TRBD1. V shed 4 bases and J 3 bases; nucleotides not matched to a gene: 11. The germline V gene encodes CDR1 MDHEN and CDR2 SYDVKM. CDR3 length equals 16 residues. For the CDR3, the DNA is TGTGCCAGCAGTTGGGGTGACGGGCAGGGGGACTATGGCTACACCTTC. This translates into CASSWGDGQGDYGYTF.

This chain connects TRBV4-1 to TRBJ2-7; 12 positions agree with TRBD2. The J segment lost 5 bases and the V segment lost 2 bases, leaving 13 bases of the junction unmatched. This CDR3 is 18 amino acids long. The germline CDR1 and CDR2 sequences are MGHRA and YSYEKL. The DNA for the CDR3 is TGCGCCAGCAGCCAAAGCGCGCTAGCGGGAGGGCGGATTCACGAGCAGTACTTC. It specifies CASSQSALAGGRIHEQYF.

V usage is TRBV5-1 and J usage is TRBJ2-3; tentative D call: TRBD1 (5 bases). This CDR3 spans 16 amino acids. Germline lookup yields CDR1 SGHRS and CDR2 YFSETQ. Trimming pared 0 bases from V and 3 bases from J, leaving 14 bases between. CDR3 amino acids: CASSLEAGMRTDTQYF. The CDR3, as DNA: TGCGCCAGCAGCTTGGAGGCAGGGATGAGGACAGATACGCAGTATTTT.

V is TRBV6-2 or TRBV6-3 and J is TRBJ2-3; perhaps TRBD1 as D (5 bases). Deletions cut 0 bases from V and 8 bases from J, with 12 bases between. Germline V gene data show CDR1 as MNHEY and CDR2 as SVGEGT. The CDR3 has 14 residues. This CDR3 reads CASSYSATAGTQYF. The CDR3 bases are TGTGCCAGCAGTTACTCGGCGACAGCAGGTACGCAGTATTTT.

This clonotype was counted a single time. This rearrangement joins TRBV2 to TRBJ2-5; 9 bases are a match to TRBD1. V shed 3 bases, J shed 6 bases, and the junction held 5 bases outside the gene matches. From germline, CDR1 is SNHLY and CDR2 FYNNEI. The CDR3 is 14 residues long. CDR3 DNA: TGTGCCAGCAGTGAGGGACAGGGTATGAAGACCCAGTACTTC. Translated, it gives CASSEGQGMKTQYF.

This clonotype was observed a single time. The genes are TRBV4-1 and TRBJ2-7; a weak D match, TRBD2 (5 bases). Germline-derived CDR1 and CDR2 are MGHRA and YSYEKL. This CDR3 spans 17 amino acids. V shed 0 bases and J shed 6 bases, with 21 bases lying between them. CDR3 sequence reads: CASSQDESGTLSPEQYF. CDR3 coding DNA: TGCGCCAGCAGCCAAGATGAGAGCGGTACCCTCTCCCCCGAGCAGTACTTC.